This TCR beta chain was obtained from a study of technical replicates of blood from several donors. J lost 2 bases, V lost 3 bases, and 10 bases had no gene match. CDR1 SGHNT and CDR2 YYREEE come from the germline V gene (reference sequence). There are 17 residues in the CDR3. The data were produced by immunoSEQ multiplex PCR, yet TCRdb's version contains in-frame clones alone and is incomplete. The sample comprises 65,000 to 90,000 clones, 93% of which are singletons, and less than 0.3% rests with the top ten. The origin of this receptor is a human donor in good health. The chain employs TRBV5-4 and TRBJ2-2; 7 bases are shared with TRBD2. The specimen was T cells isolated from PBMCs. CDR3 bases: TGTGCCAGCAGCTCGGGACTACAATTAGATAACACCGGGGAGCTGTTTTTT. Protein: CASSSGLQLDNTGELFF. Full variable domain (rest looked up from reference TRBV5-4 and TRBJ2-2): ETGVTQSPTHLIKTRGQQVTLRCSSQSGHNTVSWYQQALGQGPQFIFQYYREEENGRGNFPPRFSGLQFPNYSSELNVNALELDDSALYLCASSSGLQLDNTGELFFGEGSRLTVL.